The clone carrying this TCR beta chain was counted ten times or more. The genomic DNA TCR beta CDR3 region underwent two rounds of multiplex PCR. First-round PCR used primers specific to each TRBV and TRBJ gene. TCRdb passed the multiplex PCR reads through MiXCR, listing each CDR3 protein once. The sample has over 14,000 distinct CDR3 sequences; 50% to 65% are singletons. The germline V gene encodes CDR1 SEHNR and CDR2 FQNEAQ (reference sequence). There are 15 residues in the CDR3. Trimming removed 4 bases at V and 1 base at J, with 11 bases between. This entry is derived from a study of prognosis after radiotherapy for stage I lung cancer.

The sequence was collected from a donor aged 50 or older with non-small cell lung cancer. Sample: PBMCs, taken before or after stereotactic body radiation therapy (not recorded which). The chain uses TRBV7-9 and TRBJ1-5; a possible D gene is TRBD1 (5 bases). The CDR3 nucleotides are TGTGCCAGCAGCTCCAACCGGGACAGCAATCAGCCCCAGCATTTT. It translates to CASSSNRDSNQPQHF.